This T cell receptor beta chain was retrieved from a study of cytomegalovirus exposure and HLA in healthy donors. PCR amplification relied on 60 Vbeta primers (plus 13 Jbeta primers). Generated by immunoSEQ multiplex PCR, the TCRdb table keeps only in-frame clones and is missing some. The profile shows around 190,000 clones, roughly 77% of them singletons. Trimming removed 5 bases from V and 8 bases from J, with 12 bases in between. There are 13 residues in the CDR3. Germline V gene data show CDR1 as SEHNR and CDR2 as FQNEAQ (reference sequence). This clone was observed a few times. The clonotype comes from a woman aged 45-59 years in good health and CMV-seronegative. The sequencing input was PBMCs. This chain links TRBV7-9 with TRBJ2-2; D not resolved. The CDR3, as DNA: TGTGCCAGCAGCCTACACGGCGGAGGGGAGCTGTTTTTT. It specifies CASSLHGGGELFF.